This passage covers 12 T cell receptor beta chains from one sample sequenced in a study of cytomegalovirus exposure and HLA in healthy donors. In the PCR, 60 Vbeta and 13 Jbeta primers were used. Sequencing used immunoSEQ multiplex PCR; TCRdb keeps in-frame clones, though not all of them. The table has 150,000 to 200,000 clones, about 80% seen once; the top ten hold about 2%. The specimen was PBMCs. Source of these receptors: a female donor in good health and CMV-seronegative.

J is TRBJ2-7 and V is TRBV19; TRBD2 matches 8 bases. V was clipped by 2 bases and J by 1 base; unmatched bases: 7. The CDR3 totals 16 residues. Germline V gene data show CDR1 as LNHDA and CDR2 as SQIVND (reference sequence). The CDR3 loop is CASSIRSGRQSYEQYF. CDR3 DNA: TGTGCCAGTAGTATAAGGAGCGGGAGACAATCCTACGAGCAGTACTTC.

This sequence joins TRBV30 and TRBJ1-5; weak D call: TRBD1 (6 bases). The CDR3 is 15 amino acids. Germline V lookup: CDR1 GTSNPN, CDR2 SVGIG (reference sequence). V was pared by 0 bases and J by 5 bases, with 14 bases between. Here the CDR3 reads CAWSVGGQTYQPQHF. CDR3 sequence (DNA): TGTGCCTGGAGTGTAGGTGGACAGACCTATCAGCCCCAGCATTTT.

This CDR3 is CASSLQGAVGELFF. Here the CDR3 DNA reads TGTGCCAGCAGTCTACAGGGGGCGGTCGGGGAGCTGTTTTTT. V gene TRBV6-5 combines with J gene TRBJ2-2, with 9 positions matching TRBD1. This CDR3 has 14 residues. Germline CDR1 is MNHEY and CDR2 is SVGAGI. The J segment lost 7 bases and the V segment lost 5 bases, leaving 5 bases of the junction unmatched.

This clone came up once. The V gene is TRBV15, the J gene TRBJ2-1; perhaps TRBD2 as D (5 bases). V was shortened by 6 bases and J by 0 bases, with 6 bases between the two germline ends. There are 13 residues in the CDR3. CDR1 LNHNV and CDR2 YYDKDF come from the germline V gene (reference sequence). The CDR3 reads CATSSDSYNEQFF. CDR3 DNA sequence: TGTGCCACCAGTAGCGACTCCTACAATGAGCAGTTCTTC.

The table lists this clone with a few counts. The chain is built from TRBV5-1 and TRBJ1-6; D may be TRBD1 (6 bases). CDR3 length: 14 residues. CDR1 and CDR2 (germline): SGHRS, YFSETQ. The V end was cut by 8 bases, the J end by 6 bases, with 15 bases between. The chain's CDR3 is CASSSGQLNSPLHF. CDR3 DNA: TGCGCCAGTTCGAGTGGACAGCTTAATTCACCCCTCCACTTT.

J is TRBJ1-6 and V is TRBV19, with D possibly being TRBD1 (5 bases). The CDR3 consists of 19 residues. Trimming removed 3 bases at V and 0 bases at J, with 18 bases between. Germline CDR1 LNHDA, CDR2 SQIVND (reference sequence). The CDR3 sequence: CASSIYLKRGSSYNSPLHF. DNA of the CDR3: TGTGCCAGTAGTATCTATCTTAAAAGGGGAAGCTCCTATAATTCACCCCTCCACTTT.

The chain has TRBV18 and TRBJ1-2, with TRBD1 identical over 11 bases. With V trimmed by 3 bases and J by 8 bases, 8 bases remained unmatched. Germline V gene data show CDR1 as KGHSH and CDR2 as LQKENI. This CDR3 spans 15 amino acids. This chain's CDR3 is CASSPGDRGIEGYTF. The CDR3 DNA reads TGTGCCAGCTCACCGGGGGACAGGGGGATAGAGGGCTACACCTTC. The full variable domain, completed using reference TRBV18 and TRBJ1-2, is NAGVMQNPRHLVRRRGQEARLRCSPMKGHSHVYWYRQLPEEGLKFMVYLQKENIIDESGMPKERFSAEFPKEGPSILRIQQVVRGDSAAYFCASSPGDRGIEGYTFGSGTRLTVV.

The rearrangement joins TRBV9 to TRBJ2-3; D not certain. There are 12 residues in the CDR3. V was pared by 4 bases and J by 5 bases, with 8 bases between. Germline V gene lookup returns CDR1 SGDLS and CDR2 YYNGEE. The CDR3 DNA follows: TGTGCCAGCAGCCTGGCGGAAGATACGCAGTATTTT. Translated: CASSLAEDTQYF.

This rearrangement joins TRBV6-5 to TRBJ2-7; D unclear. The CDR3 length is 11 residues. Germline loops: CDR1 MNHEY, CDR2 SVGAGI. V lost 2 bases to trimming and J lost 6 bases, with 5 bases between them. The CDR3 is CASSYAGEQYF. The CDR3 DNA sequence: TGTGCCAGCAGTTACGCCGGCGAGCAGTACTTC.

The rearrangement joins TRBV19 to TRBJ1-2; 7 bases agree with TRBD1. J lost 2 bases, V lost 3 bases, and 3 bases had no gene match. Germline-derived CDR1 and CDR2 are LNHDA and SQIVND (reference sequence). The CDR3 has 14 amino acids. The CDR3 protein is CASSISTGNYGYTF. DNA of the CDR3: TGTGCCAGTAGTATCTCGACAGGGAACTATGGCTACACCTTC.

This chain joins TRBV19 and TRBJ2-2; D unresolved. V lost 0 bases, J lost 6 bases, and 8 bases lay in between. The germline gives CDR1 LNHDA, CDR2 SQIVND (reference sequence). The CDR3 length is 14 residues. This CDR3 is CASSIDILSGELFF. The CDR3 nucleotides are TGTGCCAGTAGTATAGATATCCTCTCCGGGGAGCTGTTTTTT.

There are a few counts of this clone. This chain joins TRBV7-3 and TRBJ1-5; no clear D. CDR3 size: 14 residues. Germline V lookup: CDR1 SGHTA, CDR2 FQGTGA. Trimming left V 5 bases short and J 6 bases short, with 14 bases between. This chain's CDR3 is CASSLTPGSQPQHF. CDR3 DNA: TGTGCCAGCAGCCTGACACCCGGTAGTCAGCCCCAGCATTTT.